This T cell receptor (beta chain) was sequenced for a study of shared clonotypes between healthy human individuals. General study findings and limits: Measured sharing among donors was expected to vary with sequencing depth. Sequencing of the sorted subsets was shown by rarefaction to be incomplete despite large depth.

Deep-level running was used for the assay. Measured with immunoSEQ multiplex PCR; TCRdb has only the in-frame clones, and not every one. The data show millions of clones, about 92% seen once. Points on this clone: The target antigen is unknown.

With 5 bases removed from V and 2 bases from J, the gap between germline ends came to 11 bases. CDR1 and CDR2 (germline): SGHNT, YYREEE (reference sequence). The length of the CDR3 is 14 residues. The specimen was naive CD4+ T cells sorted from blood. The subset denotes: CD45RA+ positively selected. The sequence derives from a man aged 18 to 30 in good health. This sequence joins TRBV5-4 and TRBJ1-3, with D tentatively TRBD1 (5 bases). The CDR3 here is CASRTRGAGNTIYF. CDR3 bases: TGTGCCAGCAGGACTCGGGGGGCTGGAAACACCATATATTTT.